This T cell receptor (beta chain) was recorded in a study of cytotoxic CD8 clonotypes in ibrutinib-treated CLL. Across the whole study: Recorded responses included some 24 partial and 2 complete; following median about 68 months, roughly 15 stayed remitted and about 12 progressed. Following treatment for a median approximately 12 months, range 6 to 36, response samples were then taken. The study, taken as a whole, reports: Baseline values of clonality outstripped age-matched healthy donors and followed circulating CD8+ T-cell counts.

Clones were sequenced by immunoSEQ multiplex PCR, and TCRdb holds only the in-frame ones, with some missing. The sample consists of some 85,000 clones, approximately 80% of them appearing once. A remark on this clone: Its antigen is still unknown.

The sample was PBMCs, taken after 24 months of ibrutinib treatment. The source is a human donor with chronic lymphocytic leukemia.

The CDR3 protein is CASSPRTRTEAFF. CDR3 in DNA: TGTGCCAGCTCACCACGTACCAGGACAGAAGCTTTCTTT. V is TRBV18 and J is TRBJ1-1; D might be TRBD1 (5 bases). This CDR3 is built from 13 residues. Trimming removed 1 base at V and 8 bases at J, with 11 bases between. From germline, CDR1 is KGHSH and CDR2 LQKENI.